This T cell receptor (beta chain) was identified during a study of control samples from healthy donors and cancer patients. The method was immunoSEQ multiplex PCR; TCRdb's version includes in-frame clones alone and lacks a portion of them. The table lists over 110,000 clones, more than 90% of them singletons. V was pared by 5 bases and J by 1 base, with 13 bases between. This CDR3 contains 15 residues. From germline, CDR1 is MNHEY and CDR2 SVGEGT. The receptor's source is a man aged 25-45 years in good health. The chain combines TRBV6-2 or TRBV6-3 with TRBJ2-3; D not certain. What was sequenced was blood. CDR3 DNA sequence: TGTGCCAGCAGTAGGGCTAATGCCGGCACAGATACGCAGTATTTT. This gives the protein CASSRANAGTDTQYF.